Shown below are 25 T cell receptor beta chains from a single sample sequenced in a study of blood T cell repertoires in COVID-19. Method: immunoSEQ multiplex PCR; TCRdb's copy keeps in-frame clones and lacks some. The sample carries around 250,000 clones, 65% to 90% recorded once. Material: PBMCs or T cells enriched from blood (not recorded which). The receptors shown here come from a man in his late teens or twenties who had recovered from COVID-19.

The chain is built from TRBV6-5 and TRBJ1-1; TRBD1 is a possible D gene (6 bases). Germline CDR1 and CDR2: MNHEY and SVGAGI. The germline V and J ends were trimmed by 7 bases and 5 bases, with 17 bases remaining between them. The CDR3 length is 14 residues. In nucleotides, the CDR3 is TGTGCCAGCACTATGACAGGCCCGGGGACTGAAGCTTTCTTT. Protein: CASTMTGPGTEAFF.

The rearrangement uses TRBV28 and TRBJ2-7; D possibly corresponds to TRBD2 (6 bases). The CDR3 totals 14 residues. Germline V gene lookup returns CDR1 MDHEN and CDR2 SYDVKM. With 7 bases removed from V and 0 bases from J, the gap between germline ends came to 13 bases. The CDR3 nucleotides are TGTGCCAGCAAACCGCGGGGTCCCTCCTACGAGCAGTACTTC. Translation gives CASKPRGPSYEQYF.

The rearrangement uses TRBV18 and TRBJ2-5; tentative D call: TRBD1 (6 bases). V was pared by 3 bases and J by 5 bases, with 10 bases between. The germline V gene encodes CDR1 KGHSH and CDR2 LQKENI. This CDR3 region has 13 residues. CDR3 bases: TGTGCCAGCTCACCCCAGGGGTGGGAGACCCAGTACTTC. It encodes CASSPQGWETQYF.

A few counts support this clone. The V and J genes are TRBV11-3 and TRBJ1-6; 8 bases fit TRBD1. Germline CDR1 and CDR2: SGHNT and YENEEA. The J segment lost 8 bases and the V segment lost 5 bases, leaving 8 bases of the junction unmatched. This CDR3 has 15 residues. CDR3 DNA sequence: TGTGCCAGCAGCAAACAAACAGGGGGAGATTCACCCCTCCACTTT. Residues: CASSKQTGGDSPLHF.

The rearrangement joins TRBV19 to TRBJ2-3, with TRBD1 identical over 9 bases. With V trimmed by 3 bases and J by 5 bases, 12 bases remained unmatched. This CDR3 is built from 17 residues. Germline V gene sequence: CDR1 LNHDA, CDR2 SQIVND (reference sequence). In DNA, the CDR3 is TGTGCCAGTAGTATGGGAAGGACAGGGGATTTGTTAGATACGCAGTATTTT. Amino acid sequence: CASSMGRTGDLLDTQYF.

The genes are TRBV6-5 and TRBJ2-7, with D possibly matching TRBD2 (6 bases). V lost 7 bases, J lost 2 bases, and 15 bases lay in between. CDR3 length equals 14 residues. The germline V gene has CDR1 MNHEY and CDR2 SVGAGI. The CDR3: CASTLGRRAYEQYF. For the CDR3, the DNA is TGTGCCAGCACCTTGGGACGGAGGGCCTACGAGCAGTACTTC.

The gene calls are TRBV3-1 (or the pseudogene TRBV3-2) and TRBJ2-5, with no clear D. The germline gives CDR1 LGHDT, CDR2 YNNKEL (reference sequence). The CDR3 loop spans 12 amino acids. V dropped 2 bases and J dropped 5 bases, with 6 bases sitting between them. DNA of the CDR3: TGTGCCAGCAGCCAAAATGCGGAGACCCAGTACTTC. Protein: CASSQNAETQYF.

V is TRBV3-1 (or the pseudogene TRBV3-2) and J is TRBJ2-7, with D possibly being TRBD2 (6 bases). This CDR3 region has 15 residues. Trimming cost V 1 base and J 5 bases, with 15 bases left between them. Per germline, CDR1 LGHDT and CDR2 YNNKEL (reference sequence). The DNA of the CDR3 is TGTGCCAGCAGCCAAGGTCCTGGGGGACTTAACGAGCAGTACTTC. Translating gives CASSQGPGGLNEQYF.

This chain joins TRBV4-1 and TRBJ1-2; tentatively, D is TRBD1 (6 bases). Germline V gene sequence: CDR1 MGHRA, CDR2 YSYEKL. Trimming pared 2 bases from V and 8 bases from J, leaving 21 bases between. The length of the CDR3 is 16 residues. The CDR3 protein is CASSQFVAGEGSGYTF. Written as DNA, the CDR3 is TGCGCCAGCAGCCAATTTGTGGCAGGGGAAGGTTCCGGCTACACCTTC.

The CDR3 is CASSVKETQYF. The CDR3 nucleotides are TGTGCCAGCAGCGTAAAAGAGACCCAGTACTTC. The V gene is TRBV2, the J gene TRBJ2-5, with D unclear. Trimming took off 6 bases at V and 3 bases at J, with 5 bases between the two ends. The CDR3 loop spans 11 amino acids. Germline-derived CDR1 and CDR2 are SNHLY and FYNNEI. The full variable domain, its missing parts supplied by reference TRBV2 and TRBJ2-5, is EPEVTQTPSHQVTQMGQEVILRCVPISNHLYFYWYRQILGQKVEFLVSFYNNEISEKSEIFDDQFSVERPDGSNFTLKIRSTKLEDSAMYFCASSVKETQYFGPGTRLLVL.

This chain links TRBV24-1 with TRBJ2-2; D perhaps matches TRBD1 (6 bases). Trimming shortened V by 4 bases and J by 0 bases, and 11 bases separated the two germline ends. The CDR3 is 16 residues long. The germline V gene encodes CDR1 KGHDR and CDR2 SFDVKD. DNA for the CDR3: TGTGCCACCAGTGACCTGGACAGCGCGAACACCGGGGAGCTGTTTTTT. As protein: CATSDLDSANTGELFF.

The V and J genes are TRBV18 and TRBJ2-1; TRBD2 matches at 10 bases. The V gene's germline CDR1 is KGHSH and CDR2 LQKENI. The ends lost 3 bases at V and 12 bases at J; junction bases unmatched: 17. There are 17 residues in the CDR3. Written as DNA, the CDR3 is TGTGCCAGCTCACCCTACCAGGGCCTAGCGGGGGCGTTGGGGCAGTTCTTC. Encoded protein: CASSPYQGLAGALGQFF.

The chain is built from TRBV18 and TRBJ1-1; TRBD1 might be the D (5 bases). The CDR3 loop spans 17 amino acids. The V gene lost 0 bases and the J gene lost 1 base, with 15 bases spanning the gap. Germline V gene lookup returns CDR1 KGHSH and CDR2 LQKENI. For the CDR3, the DNA is TGTGCCAGCTCACCACCCAGTGTCGCCGGACAGAACACTGAAGCTTTCTTT. This translates into CASSPPSVAGQNTEAFF.

The chain uses TRBV7-9 and TRBJ1-3; D gene ambiguous. Germline-derived CDR1 and CDR2 are SEHNR and FQNEAQ (reference sequence). V was shortened by 5 bases and J by 3 bases, with 20 bases between the two germline ends. This CDR3 is 17 amino acids long. Written as DNA, the CDR3 is TGTGCCAGCAGCCCAAGCGCGCGGGGAGTAGGTGGAAACACCATATATTTT. This codes for CASSPSARGVGGNTIYF.

This chain joins TRBV20-1 and TRBJ1-4; D call uncertain. The germline V gene encodes CDR1 DFQATT and CDR2 SNEGSKA (reference sequence). Deletions cut 3 bases from V and 1 base from J, with 6 bases between. The CDR3 loop spans 13 amino acids. The CDR3 reads CSASRRTNEKLFF. In DNA form, the CDR3 reads TGCAGTGCTAGTCGTAGAACTAATGAAAAACTGTTTTTT.

This chain links TRBV18 with TRBJ1-1; D gene ambiguous. V gave up 3 bases and J gave up 1 base, with 12 bases separating them. Germline V gene lookup returns CDR1 KGHSH and CDR2 LQKENI. CDR3 length equals 15 residues. For the CDR3, the DNA is TGTGCCAGCTCACCGCGGCTCTTACAGAACACTGAAGCTTTCTTT. Amino acids: CASSPRLLQNTEAFF.

The chain links TRBV3-1 (or the pseudogene TRBV3-2) to TRBJ1-4; unclear D gene. The CDR3 contains 13 residues. CDR1 and CDR2 (germline): LGHDT, YNNKEL (reference sequence). Trimming took off 2 bases at V and 4 bases at J, with 5 bases between the two ends. CDR3 region: CASSQIRNEKLFF. CDR3 sequence (DNA): TGTGCCAGCAGCCAAATCCGTAATGAAAAACTGTTTTTT.

V is TRBV18 and J is TRBJ2-1, with 8 bases fitting TRBD1. The CDR3 contains 15 residues. V shed 6 bases and J 4 bases; nucleotides not matched to a gene: 8. CDR1 is KGHSH, CDR2 LQKENI, per germline. For the CDR3, the DNA is TGTGCCAGCTCCCCCGGGACAGGAACATACAATGAGCAGTTCTTC. Protein sequence: CASSPGTGTYNEQFF.

The gene calls are TRBV5-6 and TRBJ2-7; D might be TRBD1 (5 bases). The CDR3 contains 15 residues. V dropped 5 bases and J dropped 3 bases, with 18 bases sitting between them. Germline values: CDR1 SGHDT, CDR2 YYEEEE. The CDR3 DNA is TGTGCCAGCAGGACAACAAGGGGCAGATACTACGAGCAGTACTTC. This codes for CASRTTRGRYYEQYF.

This chain joins TRBV4-2 and TRBJ2-3; a possible D gene is TRBD2 (6 bases). V shed 1 base and J shed 2 bases, with 10 bases lying between them. Germline V gene data show CDR1 as LGHNA and CDR2 as YNFKEQ. The CDR3 extends over 15 amino acids. The CDR3 loop reads CASSQAIADTDTQYF. DNA for the CDR3: TGTGCCAGCAGCCAAGCAATAGCGGACACAGATACGCAGTATTTT.

The rearrangement joins TRBV11-2 to TRBJ1-2; 8 nucleotides line up with TRBD1. The CDR3 covers 14 residues. Germline V CDR1 and CDR2: SGHAT, FQNNGV. The ends lost 6 bases at V and 2 bases at J; junction bases unmatched: 5. The CDR3 bases are TGTGCCAGCAGATCGGACAGGGCCAACTATGGCTACACCTTC. This codes for CASRSDRANYGYTF. Filled out from reference TRBV11-2 and TRBJ1-2, the complete variable domain reads EAGVAQSPRYKIIEKRQSVAFWCNPISGHATLYWYQQILGQGPKLLIQFQNNGVVDDSQLPKDRFSAERLKGVDSTLKIQPAKLEDSAVYLCASRSDRANYGYTFGSGTRLTVV.

This clone was seen only once. The chain links TRBV4-2 to TRBJ1-2; no firm D call. Germline V lookup: CDR1 LGHNA, CDR2 YNFKEQ. The CDR3 is 13 residues long. Trimming removed 0 bases from V and 8 bases from J, with 10 bases in between. The CDR3 spells CASSQEAREGYTF. DNA for the CDR3: TGTGCCAGCAGCCAAGAAGCGAGAGAGGGCTACACCTTC.

This chain joins TRBV11-2 and TRBJ2-5; D is undetermined. V gave up 1 base and J gave up 5 bases, with 8 bases separating them. Germline CDR1 reads SGHAT; CDR2 reads FQNNGV. This CDR3 region has 13 residues. Here the CDR3 reads CASSLVLMETQYF. CDR3 in DNA: TGTGCCAGCAGCTTAGTCCTTATGGAGACCCAGTACTTC.

The genes are TRBV7-3 and TRBJ2-3; D may be TRBD1 (5 bases). The germline V gene has CDR1 SGHTA and CDR2 FQGTGA. The CDR3 is 13 amino acids. The V end lost 3 bases, the J end lost 6 bases, and 10 bases lay between the germline ends. The CDR3 reads CASSFLGADTQYF. In nucleotides, the CDR3 is TGTGCCAGCAGCTTCCTAGGGGCGGATACGCAGTATTTT.

This chain connects TRBV2 to TRBJ2-5; 10 bases are a match to TRBD2. Germline assignment: CDR1 SNHLY and CDR2 FYNNEI. The CDR3 is 15 residues long. J was trimmed by 7 bases and V by 8 bases; bases with no gene match: 13. CDR3 DNA sequence: TGTGCCAGCCGCCGCAATAGCGGGGGGTCGGGGACCCAGTACTTC. Protein: CASRRNSGGSGTQYF.